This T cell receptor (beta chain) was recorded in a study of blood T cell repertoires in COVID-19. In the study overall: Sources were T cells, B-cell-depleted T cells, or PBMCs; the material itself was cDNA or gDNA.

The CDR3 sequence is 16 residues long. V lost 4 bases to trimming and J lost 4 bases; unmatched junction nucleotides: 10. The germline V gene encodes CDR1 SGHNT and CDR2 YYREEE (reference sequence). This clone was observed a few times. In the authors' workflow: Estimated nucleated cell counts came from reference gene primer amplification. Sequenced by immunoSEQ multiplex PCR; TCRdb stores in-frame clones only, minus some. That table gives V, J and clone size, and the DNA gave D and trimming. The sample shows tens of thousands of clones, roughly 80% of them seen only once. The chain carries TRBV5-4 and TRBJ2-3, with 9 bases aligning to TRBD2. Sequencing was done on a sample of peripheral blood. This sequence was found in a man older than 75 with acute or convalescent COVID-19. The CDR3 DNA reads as TGTGCCAGCAGCCGCCTGCGGGGGGGCCAGCCAGATACGCAGTATTTT. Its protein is CASSRLRGGQPDTQYF.